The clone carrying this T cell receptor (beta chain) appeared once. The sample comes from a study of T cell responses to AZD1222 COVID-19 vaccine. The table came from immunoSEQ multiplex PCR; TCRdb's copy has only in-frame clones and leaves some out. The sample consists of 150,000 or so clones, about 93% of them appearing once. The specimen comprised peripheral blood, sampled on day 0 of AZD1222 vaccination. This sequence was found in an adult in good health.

CDR3 sequence (DNA): TGTGCCAGCAGCTACCTGTGGGCGGCAGAGCAGTACTTC. The encoded protein is CASSYLWAAEQYF. The V gene is TRBV7-2, the J gene TRBJ2-7; no clear D gene. The germline CDR1 and CDR2 sequences are SGHTA and FQGNSA. The CDR3 length is 13 residues. V was pared by 4 bases and J by 7 bases, with 14 bases between.